The clone carrying this T cell receptor beta chain was seen only a few times. The antigen is undetermined. Germline CDR1 and CDR2: MNHEY and SVGAGI. CDR3 length: 16 amino acids. J gave up 5 bases and V 0 bases, and 10 bases lay outside the gene matches. This entry is derived from a study of blood T cells in healthy people across ages. Study information: About one barcoded beta molecule per two T cells was captured by template switching.

The study's findings and limits: Higher naive T cell percentage went strongly together with higher TCR beta diversity.

A second PCR of about 7 to 12 cycles used a sample-barcoded 5' primer and a J-beta primer mix. TCRdb called the 5' RACE reads again in MiXCR, with one record for every CDR3 protein. The table shows roughly 800,000 distinct CDR3 sequences, with 58% occurring only once. Material: blood. The sequence derives from a man aged 25-45 years in good health. The chain couples TRBV6-5 to TRBJ2-7; 7 bases line up with TRBD1. The CDR3 reads CASSYSLSGTVNEQYF. DNA of the CDR3: TGTGCCAGCAGTTACTCGTTGTCCGGGACAGTCAACGAGCAGTACTTC.